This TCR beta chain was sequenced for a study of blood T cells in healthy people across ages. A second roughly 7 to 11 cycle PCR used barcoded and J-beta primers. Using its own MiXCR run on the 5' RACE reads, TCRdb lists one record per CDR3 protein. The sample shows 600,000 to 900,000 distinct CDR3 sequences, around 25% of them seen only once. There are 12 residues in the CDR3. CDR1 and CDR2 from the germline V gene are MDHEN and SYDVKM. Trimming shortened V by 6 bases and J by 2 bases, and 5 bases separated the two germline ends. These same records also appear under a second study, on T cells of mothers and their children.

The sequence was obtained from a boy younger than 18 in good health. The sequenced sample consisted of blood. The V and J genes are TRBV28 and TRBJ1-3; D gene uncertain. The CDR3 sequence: CASSVPGNTIYF. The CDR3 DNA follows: TGTGCCAGCAGCGTTCCTGGAAACACCATATATTTT.